The source of this T cell receptor beta chain is a study of T cells in narcolepsy. Study conclusions and caveats: Autoreactive clonotypes reportedly recurred in blood of same and different patients, not controls. Autoreactive clone sequences were missing from some blood memory CD4+ repertoires.

The data were produced by immunoSEQ multiplex PCR, yet TCRdb's version contains in-frame clones alone and is incomplete. The sample has around 19,000 clones, around 83% seen once. Details on this clone: Its specificity is not known.

The CDR3 extends over 13 amino acids. In germline, CDR1 is SGHAT, CDR2 FQNNGV. J was trimmed by 7 bases and V by 2 bases; bases with no gene match: 4. J is TRBJ2-7 and V is TRBV11-2; 8 bases are shared with TRBD2. This clonotype originated in a human donor in good health. Material for sequencing was memory (CD45RA-) CD4+ T cells from blood. CDR3 protein: CASSLSASGEQYF. The CDR3 DNA is TGTGCCAGCAGCTTATCGGCTAGCGGGGAGCAGTACTTC.